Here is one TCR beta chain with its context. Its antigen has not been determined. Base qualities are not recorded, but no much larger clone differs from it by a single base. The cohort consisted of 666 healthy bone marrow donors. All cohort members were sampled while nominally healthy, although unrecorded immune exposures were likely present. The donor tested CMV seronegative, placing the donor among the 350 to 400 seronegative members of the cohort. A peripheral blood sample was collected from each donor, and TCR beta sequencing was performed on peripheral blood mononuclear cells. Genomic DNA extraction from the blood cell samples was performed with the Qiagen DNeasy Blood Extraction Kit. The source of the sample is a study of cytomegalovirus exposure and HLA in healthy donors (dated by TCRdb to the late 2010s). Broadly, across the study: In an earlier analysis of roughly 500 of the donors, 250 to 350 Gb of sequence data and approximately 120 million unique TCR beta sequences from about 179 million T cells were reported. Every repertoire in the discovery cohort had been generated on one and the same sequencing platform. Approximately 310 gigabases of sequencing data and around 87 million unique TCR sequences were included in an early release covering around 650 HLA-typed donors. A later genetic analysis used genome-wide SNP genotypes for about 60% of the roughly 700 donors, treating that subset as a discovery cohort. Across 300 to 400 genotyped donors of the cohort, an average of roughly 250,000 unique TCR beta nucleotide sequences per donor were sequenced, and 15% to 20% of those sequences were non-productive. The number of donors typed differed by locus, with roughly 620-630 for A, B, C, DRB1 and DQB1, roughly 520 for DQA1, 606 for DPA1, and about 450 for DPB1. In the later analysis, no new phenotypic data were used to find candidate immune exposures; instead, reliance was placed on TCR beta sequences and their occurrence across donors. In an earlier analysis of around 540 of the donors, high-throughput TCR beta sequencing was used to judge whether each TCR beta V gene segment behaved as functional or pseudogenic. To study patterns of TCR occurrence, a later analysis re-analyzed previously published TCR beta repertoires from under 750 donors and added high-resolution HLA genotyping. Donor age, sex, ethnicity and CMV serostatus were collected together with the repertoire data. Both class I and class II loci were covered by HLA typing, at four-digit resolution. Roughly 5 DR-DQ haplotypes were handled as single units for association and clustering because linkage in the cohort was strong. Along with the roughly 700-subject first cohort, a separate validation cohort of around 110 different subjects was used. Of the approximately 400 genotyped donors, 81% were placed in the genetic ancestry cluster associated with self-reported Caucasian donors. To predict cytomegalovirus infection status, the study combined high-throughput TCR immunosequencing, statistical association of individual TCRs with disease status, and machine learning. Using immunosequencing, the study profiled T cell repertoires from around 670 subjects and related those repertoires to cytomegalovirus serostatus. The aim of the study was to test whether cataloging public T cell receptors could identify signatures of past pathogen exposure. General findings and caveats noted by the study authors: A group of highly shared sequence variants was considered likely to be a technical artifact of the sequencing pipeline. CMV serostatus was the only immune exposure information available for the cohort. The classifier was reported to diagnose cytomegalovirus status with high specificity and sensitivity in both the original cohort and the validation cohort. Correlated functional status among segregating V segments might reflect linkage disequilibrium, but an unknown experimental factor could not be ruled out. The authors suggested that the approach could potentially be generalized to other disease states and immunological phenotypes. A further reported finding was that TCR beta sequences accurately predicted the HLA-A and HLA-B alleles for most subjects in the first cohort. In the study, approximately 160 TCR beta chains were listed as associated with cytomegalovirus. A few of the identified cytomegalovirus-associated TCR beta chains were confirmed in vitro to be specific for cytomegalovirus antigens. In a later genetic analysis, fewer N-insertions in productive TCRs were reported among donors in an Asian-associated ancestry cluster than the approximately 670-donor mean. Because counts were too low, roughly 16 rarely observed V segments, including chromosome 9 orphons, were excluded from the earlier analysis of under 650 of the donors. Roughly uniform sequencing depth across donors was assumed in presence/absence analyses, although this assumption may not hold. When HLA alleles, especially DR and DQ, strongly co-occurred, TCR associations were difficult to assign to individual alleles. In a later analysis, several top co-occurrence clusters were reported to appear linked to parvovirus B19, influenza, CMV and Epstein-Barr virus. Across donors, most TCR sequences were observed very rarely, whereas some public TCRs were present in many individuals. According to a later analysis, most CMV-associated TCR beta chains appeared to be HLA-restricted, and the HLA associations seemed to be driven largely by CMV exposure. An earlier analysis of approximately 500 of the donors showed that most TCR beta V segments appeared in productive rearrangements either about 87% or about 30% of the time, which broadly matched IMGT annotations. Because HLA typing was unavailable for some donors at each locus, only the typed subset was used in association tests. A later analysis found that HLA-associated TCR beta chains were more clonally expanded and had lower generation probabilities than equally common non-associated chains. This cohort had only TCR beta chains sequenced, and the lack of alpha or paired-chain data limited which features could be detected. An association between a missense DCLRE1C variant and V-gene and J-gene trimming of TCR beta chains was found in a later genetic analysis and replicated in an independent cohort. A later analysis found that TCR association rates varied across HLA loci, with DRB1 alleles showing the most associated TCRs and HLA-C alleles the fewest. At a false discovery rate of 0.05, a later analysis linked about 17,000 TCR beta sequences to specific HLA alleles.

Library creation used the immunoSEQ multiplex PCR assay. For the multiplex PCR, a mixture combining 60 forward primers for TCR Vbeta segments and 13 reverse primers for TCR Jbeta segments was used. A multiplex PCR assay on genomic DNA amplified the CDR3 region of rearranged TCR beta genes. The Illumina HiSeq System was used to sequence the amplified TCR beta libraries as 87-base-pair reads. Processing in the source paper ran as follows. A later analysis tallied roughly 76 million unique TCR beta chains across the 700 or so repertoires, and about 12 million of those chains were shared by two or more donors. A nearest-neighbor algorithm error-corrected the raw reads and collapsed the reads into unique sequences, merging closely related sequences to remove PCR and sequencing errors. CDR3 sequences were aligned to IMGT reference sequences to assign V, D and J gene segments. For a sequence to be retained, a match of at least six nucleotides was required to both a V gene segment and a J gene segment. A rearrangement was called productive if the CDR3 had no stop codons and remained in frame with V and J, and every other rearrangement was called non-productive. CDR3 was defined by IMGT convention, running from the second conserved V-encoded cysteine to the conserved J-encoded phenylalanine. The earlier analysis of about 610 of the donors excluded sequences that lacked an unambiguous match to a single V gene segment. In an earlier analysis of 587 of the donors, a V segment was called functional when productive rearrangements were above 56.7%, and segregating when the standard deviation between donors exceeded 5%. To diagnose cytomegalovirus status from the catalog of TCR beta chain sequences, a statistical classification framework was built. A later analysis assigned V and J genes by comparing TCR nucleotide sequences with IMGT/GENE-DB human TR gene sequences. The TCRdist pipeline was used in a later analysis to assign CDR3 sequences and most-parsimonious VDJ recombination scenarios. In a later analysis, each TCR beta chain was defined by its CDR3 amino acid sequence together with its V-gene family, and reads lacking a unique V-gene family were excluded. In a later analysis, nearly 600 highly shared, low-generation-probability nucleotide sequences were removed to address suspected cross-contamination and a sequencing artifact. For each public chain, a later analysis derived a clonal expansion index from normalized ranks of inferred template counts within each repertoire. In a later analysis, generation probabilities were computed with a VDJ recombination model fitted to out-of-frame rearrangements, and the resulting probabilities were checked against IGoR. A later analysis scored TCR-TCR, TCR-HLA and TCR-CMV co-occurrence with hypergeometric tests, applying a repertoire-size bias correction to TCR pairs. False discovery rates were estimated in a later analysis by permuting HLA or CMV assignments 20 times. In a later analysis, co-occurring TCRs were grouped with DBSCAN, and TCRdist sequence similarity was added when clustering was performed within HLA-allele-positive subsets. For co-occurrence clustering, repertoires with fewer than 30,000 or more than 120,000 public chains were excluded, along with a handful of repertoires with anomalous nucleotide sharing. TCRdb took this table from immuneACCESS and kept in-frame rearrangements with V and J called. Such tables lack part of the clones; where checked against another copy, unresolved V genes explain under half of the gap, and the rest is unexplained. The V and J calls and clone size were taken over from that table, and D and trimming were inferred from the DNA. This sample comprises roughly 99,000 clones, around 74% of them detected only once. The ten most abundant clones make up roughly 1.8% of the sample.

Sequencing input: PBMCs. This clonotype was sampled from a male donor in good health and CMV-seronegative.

The nucleotides read TGTGCCAGCAGTTACGGCGGGAGCGCTCCAAAGACCCAGTACTTC. Its product reads: CASSYGGSAPKTQYF. This sequence uses TRBV6-6 and TRBJ2-5; TRBD2 lines up with 7 middle nucleotides. Including the terminal cysteine and phenylalanine, the CDR3 comprises 15 residues. Solely the CDR3 DNA is kept, with 45 bases framed from the first base. The CDR1 and CDR2 encoded by the germline V gene (reference sequence) are MNHNY and SVGAGI. V trim: 2 bases; J trim: 6 bases; unmatched bases: 9.